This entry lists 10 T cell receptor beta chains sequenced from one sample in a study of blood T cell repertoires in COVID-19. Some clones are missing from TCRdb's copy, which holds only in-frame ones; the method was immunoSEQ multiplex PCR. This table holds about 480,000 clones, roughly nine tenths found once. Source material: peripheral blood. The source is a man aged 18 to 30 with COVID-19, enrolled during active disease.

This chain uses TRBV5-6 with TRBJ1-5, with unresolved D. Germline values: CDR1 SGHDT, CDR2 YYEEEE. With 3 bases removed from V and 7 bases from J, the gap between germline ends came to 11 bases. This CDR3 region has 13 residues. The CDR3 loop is CASSSRRRQPQHF. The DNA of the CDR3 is TGTGCCAGCAGCTCCCGGAGACGACAGCCCCAGCATTTT.

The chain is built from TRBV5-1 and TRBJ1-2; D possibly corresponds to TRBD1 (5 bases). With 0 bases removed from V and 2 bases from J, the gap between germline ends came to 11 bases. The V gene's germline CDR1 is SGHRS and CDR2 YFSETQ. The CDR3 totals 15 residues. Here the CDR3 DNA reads TGCGCCAGCAGCTTGGTAGCAGGGTCGAACTATGGCTACACCTTC. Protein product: CASSLVAGSNYGYTF.

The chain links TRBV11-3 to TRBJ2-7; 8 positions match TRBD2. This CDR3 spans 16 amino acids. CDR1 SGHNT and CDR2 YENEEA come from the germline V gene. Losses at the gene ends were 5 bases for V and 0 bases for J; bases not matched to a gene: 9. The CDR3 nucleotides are TGTGCCAGCAGCCCACCTACTAGCGGCAGCTCCTACGAGCAGTACTTC. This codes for CASSPPTSGSSYEQYF.

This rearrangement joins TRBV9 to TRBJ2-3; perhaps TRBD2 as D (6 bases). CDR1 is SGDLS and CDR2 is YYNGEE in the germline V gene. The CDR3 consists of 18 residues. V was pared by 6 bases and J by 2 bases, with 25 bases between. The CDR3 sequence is CASTPGGSWGLFTDTQYF. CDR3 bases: TGTGCCAGCACCCCCGGAGGGTCTTGGGGACTGTTCACAGATACGCAGTATTTT.

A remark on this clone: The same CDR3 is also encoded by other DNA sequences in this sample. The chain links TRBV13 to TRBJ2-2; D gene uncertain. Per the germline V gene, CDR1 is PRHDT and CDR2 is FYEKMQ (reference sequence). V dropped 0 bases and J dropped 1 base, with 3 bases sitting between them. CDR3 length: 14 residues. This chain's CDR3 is CASSLGLNTGELFF. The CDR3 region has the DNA TGTGCCAGCAGCTTAGGCTTGAACACCGGGGAGCTGTTTTTT.

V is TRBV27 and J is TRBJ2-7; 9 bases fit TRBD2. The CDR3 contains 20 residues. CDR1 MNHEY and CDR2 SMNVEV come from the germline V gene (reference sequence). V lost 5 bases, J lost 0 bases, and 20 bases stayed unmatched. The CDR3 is CASSRLNSGTLAGSSYEQYF. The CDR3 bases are TGTGCCAGCAGTCGATTAAATTCAGGTACCCTAGCGGGGTCCTCCTACGAGCAGTACTTC.

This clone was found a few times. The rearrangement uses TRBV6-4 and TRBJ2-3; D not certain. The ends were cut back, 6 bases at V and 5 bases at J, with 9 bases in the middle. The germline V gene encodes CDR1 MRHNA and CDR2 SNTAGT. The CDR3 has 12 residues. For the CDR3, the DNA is TGTGCCAGCAGGGCTAGGATAGATACGCAGTATTTT. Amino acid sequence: CASRARIDTQYF.

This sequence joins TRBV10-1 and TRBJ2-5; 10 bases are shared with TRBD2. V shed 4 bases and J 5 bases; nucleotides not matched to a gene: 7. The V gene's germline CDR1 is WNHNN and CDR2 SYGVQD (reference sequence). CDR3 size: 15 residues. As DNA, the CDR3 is TGCGCCAGCAGTGGGATAGCGGGAGGAACGGAGACCCAGTACTTC. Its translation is CASSGIAGGTETQYF.

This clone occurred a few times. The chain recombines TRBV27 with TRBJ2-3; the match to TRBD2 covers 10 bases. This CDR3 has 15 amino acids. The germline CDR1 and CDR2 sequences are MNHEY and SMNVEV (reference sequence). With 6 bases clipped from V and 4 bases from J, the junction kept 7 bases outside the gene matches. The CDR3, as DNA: TGTGCCAGCAGGCACCAAGGACTAGCGGCAGATACGCAGTATTTT. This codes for CASRHQGLAADTQYF.

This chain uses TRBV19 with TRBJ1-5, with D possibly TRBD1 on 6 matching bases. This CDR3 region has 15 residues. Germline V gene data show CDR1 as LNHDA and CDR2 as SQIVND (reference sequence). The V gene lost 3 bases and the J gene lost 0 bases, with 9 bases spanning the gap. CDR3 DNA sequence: TGTGCCAGTAGTATGTACAGGGTTAGCAATCAGCCCCAGCATTTT. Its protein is CASSMYRVSNQPQHF.